The rows below give T cell receptor beta chains drawn from one sample of a study of blood T cell repertoires in COVID-19. Sequencing was performed with immunoSEQ multiplex PCR; in TCRdb, only in-frame clones are kept and a portion is missing. This sample has 95,000 to 150,000 clones, with roughly 72% found just once. Sequencing used peripheral blood. All receptors come from a man aged 60-69 years with acute or convalescent COVID-19. CDR3s include the opening cysteine and the closing phenylalanine or tryptophan. The order of the fields is clone size, D gene, J gene, V gene, CDR3 DNA, CDR3 protein. D genes are given only for firm matches. Some rows have no size entry. The others give once, few or many, or a class for an expanded clone.

clone size: .; D gene: TRBD1; J gene: TRBJ2-2; V gene: TRBV2; CDR3 DNA: TGTGCCAGCAAGGGGACAGGGGCCGGGGAGCTGTTTTTT; CDR3 protein: CASKGTGAGELFF
clone size: few; D gene: TRBD1; J gene: TRBJ1-1; V gene: TRBV4-2; CDR3 DNA: TGTGCCAGCAGACACGTCGACAGGGGCACTGAAGCTTTCTTT; CDR3 protein: CASRHVDRGTEAFF
clone size: .; D gene: .; J gene: TRBJ2-5; V gene: TRBV6-5; CDR3 DNA: TGTGCCAGCAGTTACGGACATGGGGCCCAGTACTTC; CDR3 protein: CASSYGHGAQYF
clone size: .; D gene: .; J gene: TRBJ1-1; V gene: TRBV19; CDR3 DNA: TGTGCCACAGTAATAAGGAGGGGCTGGACTGAAGCTTTCTTT; CDR3 protein: CATVIRRGWTEAFF
clone size: .; D gene: TRBD2; J gene: TRBJ2-3; V gene: TRBV5-1; CDR3 DNA: TGCGCCAGCAGCACTGAGGGTAGCGGGAGGAATTGGGGCACAGATACGCAGTATTTT; CDR3 protein: CASSTEGSGRNWGTDTQYF
clone size: few; D gene: .; J gene: TRBJ1-2; V gene: TRBV19; CDR3 DNA: TGTGCCAGTAGTATGCGAGGGAAATATGGCTACACCTTC; CDR3 protein: CASSMRGKYGYTF
clone size: .; D gene: .; J gene: TRBJ2-5; V gene: TRBV15; CDR3 DNA: TGTGCCACCAGCCGAGGGTCAATGAGGGAAGAGACCCAGTACTTC; CDR3 protein: CATSRGSMREETQYF
clone size: .; D gene: TRBD1; J gene: TRBJ2-2; V gene: TRBV9; CDR3 DNA: TGTGCCAGCAGCGTAAAATCCAGGGGGCTCACCGGGGAGCTGTTTTTT; CDR3 protein: CASSVKSRGLTGELFF
clone size: .; D gene: TRBD2; J gene: TRBJ2-1; V gene: TRBV5-6; CDR3 DNA: TGTGCCAGCAGTGGGACTAGCGGGGTACTTAGTACTGAGCAGTTCTTC; CDR3 protein: CASSGTSGVLSTEQFF
clone size: .; D gene: TRBD2; J gene: TRBJ2-1; V gene: TRBV13; CDR3 DNA: TGTGCCAGCAGCACACGGACTAGCGGGAGCTCCTACAATGAGCAGTTCTTC; CDR3 protein: CASSTRTSGSSYNEQFF
clone size: .; D gene: TRBD1; J gene: TRBJ2-2; V gene: TRBV5-1; CDR3 DNA: TGCGCCAGCAGCTTCAGGACAGGGACGAACACCGGGGAGCTGTTTTTT; CDR3 protein: CASSFRTGTNTGELFF
clone size: .; D gene: .; J gene: TRBJ2-4; V gene: TRBV30; CDR3 DNA: TGTGCCTGGAGTTATAAAAACATTCAGTACTTC; CDR3 protein: CAWSYKNIQYF
clone size: .; D gene: TRBD2; J gene: TRBJ2-7; V gene: TRBV12-5; CDR3 DNA: TGTGCTAGTGGTTTGGTACTAGCGGGAGGGGCCTACGAGCAGTACTTC; CDR3 protein: CASGLVLAGGAYEQYF
clone size: few; D gene: .; J gene: TRBJ1-2; V gene: TRBV27; CDR3 DNA: TGTGCCAGCAGTTCGCAACCCCGGGACTTCACCTTC; CDR3 protein: CASSSQPRDFTF
clone size: .; D gene: .; J gene: TRBJ2-1; V gene: TRBV7-2; CDR3 DNA: TGTGCCAGCAGCTTCACATGGGGCCCTAATGAGCAGTTCTTC; CDR3 protein: CASSFTWGPNEQFF
clone size: .; D gene: TRBD2; J gene: TRBJ2-1; V gene: TRBV7-7; CDR3 DNA: TGTGCCAGCAGCTTTGAGCGGGAGGCTGAGCAGTTCTTC; CDR3 protein: CASSFEREAEQFF
clone size: .; D gene: TRBD1; J gene: TRBJ2-5; V gene: TRBV9; CDR3 DNA: TGTGCCAGCAGCTTCCGGGGACAGGGGGTAGCAGAGACCCAGTACTTC; CDR3 protein: CASSFRGQGVAETQYF
clone size: large; D gene: TRBD1; J gene: TRBJ1-6; V gene: TRBV27; CDR3 DNA: TGTGCCAGCAGTGTATTGACAGGGCGAACACCCCTCCACTTT; CDR3 protein: CASSVLTGRTPLHF
clone size: .; D gene: .; J gene: TRBJ2-2; V gene: TRBV6-4; CDR3 DNA: TGTGCCAGCAGGTTCGGGTCCGGGGAGCTGTTTTTT; CDR3 protein: CASRFGSGELFF
clone size: .; D gene: TRBD1; J gene: TRBJ1-1; V gene: TRBV19; CDR3 DNA: TGTGCCAGTAGTATGGGGGGACAGGTCACGACTGAAGCTTTCTTT; CDR3 protein: CASSMGGQVTTEAFF
clone size: .; D gene: .; J gene: TRBJ2-1; V gene: TRBV19; CDR3 DNA: TGTGCCAGTAGTATAACGTGGCAGAACAACAATGAGCAGTTCTTC; CDR3 protein: CASSITWQNNNEQFF
clone size: .; D gene: TRBD1; J gene: TRBJ1-4; V gene: TRBV29-1; CDR3 DNA: TGCAGCGTTGAGGGGCAGGGGGCGCGAGAAAAACTGTTTTTT; CDR3 protein: CSVEGQGAREKLFF
clone size: few; D gene: .; J gene: TRBJ1-2; V gene: TRBV4-2; CDR3 DNA: TGTGCCAGCAGCCAAGTTGCAGGGCGACTTTATGGCTACACCTTC; CDR3 protein: CASSQVAGRLYGYTF
clone size: .; D gene: .; J gene: TRBJ2-1; V gene: TRBV5-1; CDR3 DNA: TGCGCCAGCAGCCTAATAAGCTCCTACAATGAGCAGTTCTTC; CDR3 protein: CASSLISSYNEQFF
clone size: .; D gene: TRBD1; J gene: TRBJ1-1; V gene: TRBV12-3/TRBV12-4; CDR3 DNA: TGTGCCAGCAGACCGGGACAGGGGTCTGAAGCTTTCTTT; CDR3 protein: CASRPGQGSEAFF
clone size: many; D gene: .; J gene: TRBJ2-7; V gene: TRBV27; CDR3 DNA: TGTGCCAGCAGACTGGGAGTCCCCTCCTACGAGCAGTACTTC; CDR3 protein: CASRLGVPSYEQYF
clone size: .; D gene: TRBD1; J gene: TRBJ1-2; V gene: TRBV6-1; CDR3 DNA: TGTGCCAGCAGTGAAGCGCGTCTGACAGGGGGGTATGGCTACACCTTC; CDR3 protein: CASSEARLTGGYGYTF
clone size: .; D gene: TRBD2; J gene: TRBJ2-1; V gene: TRBV6-6; CDR3 DNA: TGTGCCAGCAGTCCAATCATACCGGGACTAGCGCCTTCGAGCTCCTACAATGAGCAGTTCTTC; CDR3 protein: CASSPIIPGLAPSSSYNEQFF
clone size: .; D gene: TRBD2; J gene: TRBJ2-5; V gene: TRBV11-3; CDR3 DNA: TGTGCCAGCAGCTCCCAAACTAGCGGGAGGTCAGAGACCCAGTACTTC; CDR3 protein: CASSSQTSGRSETQYF
clone size: few; D gene: TRBD1; J gene: TRBJ1-2; V gene: TRBV19; CDR3 DNA: TGTGCCAGTAGCTTAACAGGGGGAAACGGCTACACCTTC; CDR3 protein: CASSLTGGNGYTF
clone size: .; D gene: TRBD1; J gene: TRBJ1-1; V gene: TRBV7-9; CDR3 DNA: TGTGCCAGCAGCTCGACAGGGACTGGGGGGAACACTGAAGCTTTCTTT; CDR3 protein: CASSSTGTGGNTEAFF
clone size: few; D gene: TRBD1; J gene: TRBJ1-2; V gene: TRBV5-6; CDR3 DNA: TGTGCCAGCAGCTTGGACGGACAGGGGTTGGGCTATGGCTACACCTTC; CDR3 protein: CASSLDGQGLGYGYTF
clone size: .; D gene: .; J gene: TRBJ2-7; V gene: TRBV7-9; CDR3 DNA: TGTGCCAGCAGGGGGGAACAGGGTTACACCTACGAGCAGTACTTC; CDR3 protein: CASRGEQGYTYEQYF
clone size: .; D gene: .; J gene: TRBJ2-2; V gene: TRBV7-6; CDR3 DNA: TGTGCCAGCAGCCCCTTCGCAGCGGCGAACACCGGGGAGCTGTTTTTT; CDR3 protein: CASSPFAAANTGELFF
clone size: .; D gene: TRBD1; J gene: TRBJ1-2; V gene: TRBV29-1; CDR3 DNA: TGCAGCGCCAACGAAGGGGACAGGGGCTATGGCTACACCTTC; CDR3 protein: CSANEGDRGYGYTF
clone size: once; D gene: .; J gene: TRBJ1-1; V gene: TRBV18; CDR3 DNA: TGTGCCAGCTCACCAACAGCGGGGGGCCGGCGAGGTGAAGCTTTCTTT; CDR3 protein: CASSPTAGGRRGEAFF
clone size: .; D gene: TRBD1; J gene: TRBJ1-3; V gene: TRBV9; CDR3 DNA: TGTGCCAGCAGCTCCACCGGACAGGGATCTCTCTTAGGCTCTGGAAACACCATATATTTT; CDR3 protein: CASSSTGQGSLLGSGNTIYF
clone size: once; D gene: .; J gene: TRBJ1-4; V gene: TRBV7-2; CDR3 DNA: TGTGCCAGCAGCCCAAGGGCAGGGCAGGAAAAACTGTTTTTT; CDR3 protein: CASSPRAGQEKLFF
clone size: .; D gene: .; J gene: TRBJ2-2; V gene: TRBV3-1/TRBV3-2; CDR3 DNA: TGTGCCAGCAGCCAAGGACCAGGGTACACCGGGGAGCTGTTTTTT; CDR3 protein: CASSQGPGYTGELFF
clone size: .; D gene: TRBD2; J gene: TRBJ2-3; V gene: TRBV19; CDR3 DNA: TGTGCCAGTAGGACTAGCGGGAGGGCCGCAGATACGCAGTATTTT; CDR3 protein: CASRTSGRAADTQYF
clone size: .; D gene: TRBD1; J gene: TRBJ1-2; V gene: TRBV28; CDR3 DNA: TGTGCCAGCAGTTTATTCGGACAGGGATATGGCTACACCTTC; CDR3 protein: CASSLFGQGYGYTF
clone size: .; D gene: TRBD1; J gene: TRBJ1-1; V gene: TRBV29-1; CDR3 DNA: TGCAGCGGCCGGGACAGGTTGATTGGGAACACTGAAGCTTTCTTT; CDR3 protein: CSGRDRLIGNTEAFF